The source of this T cell receptor (beta chain) is a study of T cells in pancreatic ductal adenocarcinoma. Study-level points and caveats: Compared with tumor, blood showed more total productive templates and approximately 8-fold more clonotypes. Tumor-versus-blood clonality comparisons may be biased toward lower tumor diversity. Results skew toward the minority of patients with early-stage disease.

Clones were read by immunoSEQ multiplex PCR, and TCRdb kept only the in-frame ones, dropping some. The sample comprises over 7,000 clones, roughly 90% of which are singletons, and about 3% rests with the top ten. V dropped 2 bases and J dropped 3 bases, with 11 bases sitting between them. Germline V lookup: CDR1 SGHTA, CDR2 FQGNSA. The length of the CDR3 is 14 residues. In the case of this clone: Its cognate antigen is unknown.

Selected pancreatic ductal adenocarcinoma patients had undergone surgery without neoadjuvant therapy. The chain is built from TRBV7-2 and TRBJ2-7; tentatively, D is TRBD2 (5 bases). The source material was PBMCs. The sequence derives from a human donor with pancreatic ductal adenocarcinoma. The CDR3 reads CASSLRGFGYEQYF. The CDR3 region has the DNA TGTGCCAGCAGCTTACGGGGTTTTGGCTACGAGCAGTACTTC.